Sequencing of this T cell receptor (beta chain) was carried out in a study of blood T cell repertoires in COVID-19. Overall study context: Acute and convalescent COVID-19 specimens originated in the United States, Italy and Spain. From T cells, B-cell-depleted T cells, or PBMCs came the material, which was cDNA or gDNA.

Germline values: CDR1 MNHEY, CDR2 SMNVEV (reference sequence). The CDR3 extends over 14 amino acids. V dropped 3 bases and J dropped 4; count of bases not matched to a gene: 5. As originally analysed: Reference gene primer amplification yielded estimated nucleated cell counts. Measured with immunoSEQ multiplex PCR; TCRdb has only the in-frame clones, and not every one. V and J calls and clone size are copied from that table; D and trimming were computed from the DNA. The table has about 89,000 clones, 75% to 85% seen once; the top ten hold about a fifth. The material sequenced was peripheral blood. The chain is built from TRBV27 and TRBJ1-1; TRBD1 aligns across 7 bases. This clonotype was sampled from a woman older than 75 with acute or convalescent COVID-19. The CDR3 sequence: CASSFGQVGTEAFF. The CDR3, as DNA: TGTGCCAGCAGTTTTGGACAGGTCGGCACTGAAGCTTTCTTT.